This T cell receptor (beta chain) was documented in a study of OX40 agonist ivuxolimab in advanced cancers. Repertoires were generated with immunoSEQ multiplex PCR, while TCRdb's copy carries only in-frame clones and drops some. The sample lists some 98,000 clones, about nine tenths occurring once. The CDR3 spans 17 residues. Germline V gives CDR1 LGHNA, CDR2 YSLEER. Trimming took 3 bases from V and 0 from J; bases not matched to a gene: 8. The chain employs TRBV4-3 and TRBJ2-3; 8 bases map to TRBD2. This TCR was recovered from an adult with an advanced solid tumor such as melanoma, head and neck, liver or kidney cancer. This sample comprised CD4+ or CD8+ T cells sorted from blood, obtained in a trial of the OX40 agonist ivuxolimab. CDR3 protein: CASSQQTGGSSTDTQYF. DNA for the CDR3: TGCGCCAGCAGCCAGCAAACGGGGGGGTCTAGCACAGATACGCAGTATTTT.